These T cell receptor beta chains were read from a single sample in a study of a mutant IDH1 vaccine in newly diagnosed glioma. The repertoire was sequenced with immunoSEQ multiplex PCR; TCRdb's copy has only in-frame clones and lacks some. The data show tens of thousands of clones, approximately 78% seen once. Their cognate antigens are unknown. The input for sequencing was PBMCs, taken from a glioma patient whose treatment included an IDH1 peptide vaccine. These receptors were collected from a middle-aged man with glioma. The CDR3 runs from the conserved cysteine through the conserved F or W. Fields, in order: CDR3 DNA, CDR3 protein, V gene, clone size, J gene, D gene. D genes are given only for firm matches. Clone size is stated in some rows and not others, as once, few, many or a class when expanded.

DNA: TGTGCCAGCAGTACACAGGGGGACGGCTACACCTTC
CDR3: CASSTQGDGYTF
V: TRBV6-5
size: -
J: TRBJ1-2
D: TRBD1

DNA: TGTGCCATCAGCACTAGCGGGGGGTCCTCCTACGAGCAGTACTTC
CDR3: CAISTSGGSSYEQYF
V: TRBV10-3
size: -
J: TRBJ2-7
D: TRBD2

DNA: TGTGCCATCAGTGACTCGGGACAGCCTTTGAAGCCCCAGCATTTT
CDR3: CAISDSGQPLKPQHF
V: TRBV10-3
size: few
J: TRBJ1-5
D: TRBD1

DNA: TGTGCCAGCAGCTCCACCCAAGCCCACAATGAGCAGTTCTTC
CDR3: CASSSTQAHNEQFF
V: TRBV7-2
size: -
J: TRBJ2-1
D: -

DNA: TGTGCCAGCAGCCGACCGACTAGCGGGGGGCTGAGGGATACGCAGTATTTT
CDR3: CASSRPTSGGLRDTQYF
V: TRBV7-2
size: -
J: TRBJ2-3
D: TRBD2

DNA: TGCGCCAGCAGTTCGGTCCGGGCCAGAGTTGAAAAAGAGACCCAGTACTTC
CDR3: CASSSVRARVEKETQYF
V: TRBV23-1
size: -
J: TRBJ2-5
D: -

DNA: TGTGCCAGCAGTTTTGGGGTTTATGGGTTCTTT
CDR3: CASSFGVYGFF
V: TRBV28
size: -
J: TRBJ1-1
D: -

DNA: TGTGCCAGCAGCCCCTCTATGCAGGGCAGTTCCTACAATGAGCAGTTCTTC
CDR3: CASSPSMQGSSYNEQFF
V: TRBV11-3
size: -
J: TRBJ2-1
D: -

DNA: TGTGCCAGCAGCGTTGACAGGGGCCCTGGAAACACCATATATTTT
CDR3: CASSVDRGPGNTIYF
V: TRBV5-4
size: -
J: TRBJ1-3
D: TRBD1

DNA: TGTGCCAGCAGCCAATTGGGTAACTATGGCTACACCTTC
CDR3: CASSQLGNYGYTF
V: TRBV14
size: -
J: TRBJ1-2
D: -

DNA: TGTGCCAGTAGTATAGACGGGGACAGGGGGCTGATAGATGAGCAGTTCTTC
CDR3: CASSIDGDRGLIDEQFF
V: TRBV19
size: -
J: TRBJ2-1
D: TRBD1

DNA: TGTGCCAGTAGTTTAGGGCCCACAGGGGACTCCTACAATGAGCAGTTCTTC
CDR3: CASSLGPTGDSYNEQFF
V: TRBV19
size: -
J: TRBJ2-1
D: TRBD1

DNA: TGTGCCAGCAGCTCCGCCCAGGGGGTTATTGAGCAGTTCTTC
CDR3: CASSSAQGVIEQFF
V: TRBV13
size: -
J: TRBJ2-1
D: TRBD1

DNA: TGTGCCAGTAGTATATTTCCTCCCCGTCGAACTGCCGGGGCCAACGTCCTGACTTTC
CDR3: CASSIFPPRRTAGANVLTF
V: TRBV19
size: -
J: TRBJ2-6
D: -

DNA: TGTGCCGCGCGATGGGGACAGGGGAACAATGAGCAGTTCTTC
CDR3: CAARWGQGNNEQFF
V: TRBV10-3
size: -
J: TRBJ2-1
D: TRBD1

DNA: TGTGCCAGCAGCTTAGATCCCCTAACAGGGGGTCGAGGCTACACCTTC
CDR3: CASSLDPLTGGRGYTF
V: TRBV7-9
size: -
J: TRBJ1-2
D: TRBD1

DNA: TGTGCCAGCAGAGGGACAGGGGATAGCAATCAGCCCCAGCATTTT
CDR3: CASRGTGDSNQPQHF
V: TRBV6-1
size: -
J: TRBJ1-5
D: TRBD1

DNA: TGTGCCAGCCGAAAGCGACTAGCGGGCACAGATACGCAGTATTTT
CDR3: CASRKRLAGTDTQYF
V: TRBV6-5
size: -
J: TRBJ2-3
D: TRBD2

DNA: TGTGCCAGCAGCTACCAGGGAGGGGAGACCCAGTACTTC
CDR3: CASSYQGGETQYF
V: TRBV5-6
size: -
J: TRBJ2-5
D: TRBD2

DNA: TGTGCCAGCGCGGGACAGGGGAGGGGTACTGAAGCTTTCTTT
CDR3: CASAGQGRGTEAFF
V: TRBV18
size: -
J: TRBJ1-1
D: TRBD1

DNA: TGCAGCGTTGAAGATCCTAAACGGGGAGAGGAGACCCAGTACTTC
CDR3: CSVEDPKRGEETQYF
V: TRBV29-1
size: -
J: TRBJ2-5
D: -

DNA: TGTGCCAGCAGCGTCGAGGGACAGACCAAAAACATTCAGTACTTC
CDR3: CASSVEGQTKNIQYF
V: TRBV9
size: -
J: TRBJ2-4
D: TRBD1

DNA: TGTGCCAGCAGCCCAACAGGTAGCACAGATACGCAGTATTTT
CDR3: CASSPTGSTDTQYF
V: TRBV6-5
size: -
J: TRBJ2-3
D: -

DNA: TGCGCCAGCAGCCAAGCCGGGACAGGGGGATCGGAGACCCAGTACTTC
CDR3: CASSQAGTGGSETQYF
V: TRBV4-1
size: -
J: TRBJ2-5
D: TRBD1

DNA: TGTGCCAGCATCTTACGAGGACTAGCGGGGAACCTTGGGGAGACCCAGTACTTC
CDR3: CASILRGLAGNLGETQYF
V: TRBV7-2
size: -
J: TRBJ2-5
D: TRBD2

DNA: TGTGCCACCAGCAGAGAACAGGGACCAGATACGCAGTATTTT
CDR3: CATSREQGPDTQYF
V: TRBV15
size: -
J: TRBJ2-3
D: -

DNA: TGCGCCAGCAGCTTGCTATTTCCGGGACTTAACACTGAAGCTTTCTTT
CDR3: CASSLLFPGLNTEAFF
V: TRBV5-1
size: -
J: TRBJ1-1
D: -

DNA: TGTGCCAGCAGTTGGACAGGGAACACTGAAGCTTTCTTT
CDR3: CASSWTGNTEAFF
V: TRBV6-6
size: -
J: TRBJ1-1
D: TRBD1

DNA: TGTGCCAGCAGCTTAGGACGGAATCAGCCCCAGCATTTT
CDR3: CASSLGRNQPQHF
V: TRBV7-6
size: few
J: TRBJ1-5
D: -

DNA: TGTGCCACACAGGACAGCTTGAATTCACCCCTCCACTTT
CDR3: CATQDSLNSPLHF
V: TRBV2
size: -
J: TRBJ1-6
D: -

DNA: TGTGCCAGCAGCTTAGTTGCAGGGGGGAATCAGCCCCAGCATTTT
CDR3: CASSLVAGGNQPQHF
V: TRBV7-2
size: -
J: TRBJ1-5
D: TRBD1

DNA: TGTGCCAGCAGCCAAGTTAGGGAATCCTACGAGCAGTACTTC
CDR3: CASSQVRESYEQYF
V: TRBV4-2
size: -
J: TRBJ2-7
D: -

DNA: TGTGCCAGTAGTGACCCTCGACAGGGGTCTCCTGGCTACACCTTC
CDR3: CASSDPRQGSPGYTF
V: TRBV19
size: -
J: TRBJ1-2
D: TRBD1

DNA: TGTGCCAGCAGTTCGACAGGGCGGGTGACCGGGGAGCTGTTTTTT
CDR3: CASSSTGRVTGELFF
V: TRBV6-5
size: -
J: TRBJ2-2
D: TRBD1

DNA: TGTGCCAGCAGCTTGGACTACGAGCAGTACTTC
CDR3: CASSLDYEQYF
V: TRBV5-6
size: -
J: TRBJ2-7
D: -

DNA: TGTGCCACCAGCAGAGACATCGGGACGTCTGGAAACACCATATATTTT
CDR3: CATSRDIGTSGNTIYF
V: TRBV15
size: -
J: TRBJ1-3
D: -

DNA: TGCGCCAGCAGCTTGGGGACCTACTATGGCTACACCTTC
CDR3: CASSLGTYYGYTF
V: TRBV5-1
size: once
J: TRBJ1-2
D: -

DNA: TGTGCCAGCAGCAAGATTCAGGGGCCCAGCACAGATACGCAGTATTTT
CDR3: CASSKIQGPSTDTQYF
V: TRBV6-6
size: -
J: TRBJ2-3
D: -

DNA: TGTGCCAGCAGCCCCGGCGGGCTAGCGGGCTACGAGCAGTACTTC
CDR3: CASSPGGLAGYEQYF
V: TRBV7-9
size: -
J: TRBJ2-7
D: TRBD2

DNA: TGTGCCAGCAGCTTAGGGACAAGAGAGACCCAGTACTTC
CDR3: CASSLGTRETQYF
V: TRBV11-2
size: -
J: TRBJ2-5
D: -

DNA: TGTGCCAGTAGGAGGGGGAGTGGCTCTGGGGCCAACGTCCTGACTTTC
CDR3: CASRRGSGSGANVLTF
V: TRBV19
size: -
J: TRBJ2-6
D: -

DNA: TGTGCCAGCAGTTATTCAGGGGGCCAGGGCTACACCTTC
CDR3: CASSYSGGQGYTF
V: TRBV6-5
size: few
J: TRBJ1-2
D: TRBD1

DNA: TGCGCCAGCAGCCAAGGAGCTAGCGGGGGAAACCCTGGCACAGATACGCAGTATTTT
CDR3: CASSQGASGGNPGTDTQYF
V: TRBV4-3
size: -
J: TRBJ2-3
D: TRBD2

DNA: TGTGCCAGCAGCGTAGAGGGAGGTCCCTACAATGAGCAGTTCTTC
CDR3: CASSVEGGPYNEQFF
V: TRBV9
size: -
J: TRBJ2-1
D: -

DNA: TGTGCCAGCAGCTTGTCAGGTGACGAGACCCAGTACTTC
CDR3: CASSLSGDETQYF
V: TRBV5-4
size: few
J: TRBJ2-5
D: -

DNA: TGTGCCAGCAGCAAGGGACAAACCTACGAGCAGTACTTC
CDR3: CASSKGQTYEQYF
V: TRBV7-9
size: -
J: TRBJ2-7
D: -